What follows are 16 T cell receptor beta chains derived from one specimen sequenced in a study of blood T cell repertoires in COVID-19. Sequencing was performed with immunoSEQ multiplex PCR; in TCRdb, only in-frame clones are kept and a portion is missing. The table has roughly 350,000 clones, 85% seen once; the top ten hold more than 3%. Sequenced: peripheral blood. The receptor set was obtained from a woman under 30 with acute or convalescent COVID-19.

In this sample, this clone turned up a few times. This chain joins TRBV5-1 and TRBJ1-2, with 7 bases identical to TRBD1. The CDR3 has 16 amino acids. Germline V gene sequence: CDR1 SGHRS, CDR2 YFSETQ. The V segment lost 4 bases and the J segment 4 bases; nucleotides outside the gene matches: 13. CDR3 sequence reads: CASSGRRGTDVYGYTF. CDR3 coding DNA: TGCGCCAGCAGCGGCCGTAGGGGGACAGACGTCTATGGCTACACCTTC.

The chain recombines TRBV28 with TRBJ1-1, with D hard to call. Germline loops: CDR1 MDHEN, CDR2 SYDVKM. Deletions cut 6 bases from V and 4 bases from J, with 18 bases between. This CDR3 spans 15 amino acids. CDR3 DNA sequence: TGTGCCAGCAGCTCCGCCCGGGGATGGGTCACTGAAGCTTTCTTT. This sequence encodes CASSSARGWVTEAFF.

The CDR3 region is CASSWGNRGFYTF. The CDR3, as DNA: TGTGCCAGCAGTTGGGGAAACAGGGGTTTCTACACCTTC. V and J are TRBV6-5 and TRBJ1-2; 7 positions match TRBD1. With V trimmed by 4 bases and J by 10 bases, 9 bases remained unmatched. This CDR3 region has 13 residues. Germline CDR1 is MNHEY and CDR2 is SVGAGI.

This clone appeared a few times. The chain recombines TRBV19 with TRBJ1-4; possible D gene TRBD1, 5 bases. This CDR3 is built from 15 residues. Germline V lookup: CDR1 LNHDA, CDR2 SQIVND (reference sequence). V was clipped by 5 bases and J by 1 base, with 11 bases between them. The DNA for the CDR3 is TGTGCCAGTAGTTATCAGGGACTAACTAATGAAAAACTGTTTTTT. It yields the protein CASSYQGLTNEKLFF.

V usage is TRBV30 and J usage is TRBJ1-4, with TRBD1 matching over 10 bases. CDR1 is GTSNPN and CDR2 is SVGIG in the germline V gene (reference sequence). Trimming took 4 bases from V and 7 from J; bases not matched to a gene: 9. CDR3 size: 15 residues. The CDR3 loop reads CAWNRDRDRGEKLFF. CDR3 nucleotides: TGTGCCTGGAACCGGGACCGGGACAGGGGTGAAAAACTGTTTTTT.

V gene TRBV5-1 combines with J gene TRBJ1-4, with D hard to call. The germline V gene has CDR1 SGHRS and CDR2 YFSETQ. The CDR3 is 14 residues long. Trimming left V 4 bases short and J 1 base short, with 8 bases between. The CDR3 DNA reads TGCGCCAGCAGCCCACAGAGAACTAATGAAAAACTGTTTTTT. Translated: CASSPQRTNEKLFF.

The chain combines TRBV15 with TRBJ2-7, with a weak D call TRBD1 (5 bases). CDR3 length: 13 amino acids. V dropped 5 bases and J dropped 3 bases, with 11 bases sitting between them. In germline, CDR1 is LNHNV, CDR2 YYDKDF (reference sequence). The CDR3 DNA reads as TGTGCCACCAGCCATCCAGGGTTCTACGAGCAGTACTTC. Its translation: CATSHPGFYEQYF.

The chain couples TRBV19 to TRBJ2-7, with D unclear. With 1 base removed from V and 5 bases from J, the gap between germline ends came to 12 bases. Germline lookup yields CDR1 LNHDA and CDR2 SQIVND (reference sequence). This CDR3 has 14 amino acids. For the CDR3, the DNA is TGTGCCAGTAGTATAGCCCTTCGCCCGGACGAGCAGTACTTC. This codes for CASSIALRPDEQYF.

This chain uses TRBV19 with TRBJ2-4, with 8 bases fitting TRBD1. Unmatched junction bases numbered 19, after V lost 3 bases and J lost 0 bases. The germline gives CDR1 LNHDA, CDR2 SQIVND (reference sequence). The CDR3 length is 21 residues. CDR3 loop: CASSIDPPGTGYNKAKNIQYF. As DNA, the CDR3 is TGTGCCAGTAGTATTGACCCCCCTGGGACAGGTTATAATAAAGCCAAAAACATTCAGTACTTC. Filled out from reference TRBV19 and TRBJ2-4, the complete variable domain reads DGGITQSPKYLFRKEGQNVTLSCEQNLNHDAMYWYRQDPGQGLRLIYYSQIVNDFQKGDIAEGYSVSREKKESFPLTVTSAQKNPTAFYLCASSIDPPGTGYNKAKNIQYFGAGTRLSVL.

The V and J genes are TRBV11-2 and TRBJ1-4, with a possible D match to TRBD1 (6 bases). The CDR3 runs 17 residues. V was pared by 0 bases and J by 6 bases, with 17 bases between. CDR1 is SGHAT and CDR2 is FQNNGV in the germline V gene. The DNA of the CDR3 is TGTGCCAGCAGCTTAGATCGGGGGGCGCGCCTACATGAAAAACTGTTTTTT. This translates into CASSLDRGARLHEKLFF.

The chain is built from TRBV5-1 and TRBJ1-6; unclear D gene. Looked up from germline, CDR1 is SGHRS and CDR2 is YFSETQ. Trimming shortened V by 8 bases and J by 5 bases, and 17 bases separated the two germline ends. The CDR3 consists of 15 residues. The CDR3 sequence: CASTRTAENNSPLHF. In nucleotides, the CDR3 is TGCGCCAGTACTCGTACCGCGGAGAATAATTCACCCCTCCACTTT. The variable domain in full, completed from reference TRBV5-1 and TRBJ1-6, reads KAGVTQTPRYLIKTRGQQVTLSCSPISGHRSVSWYQQTPGQGLQFLFEYFSETQRNKGNFPGRFSGRQFSNSRSEMNVSTLELGDSALYLCASTRTAENNSPLHFGNGTRLTVT.

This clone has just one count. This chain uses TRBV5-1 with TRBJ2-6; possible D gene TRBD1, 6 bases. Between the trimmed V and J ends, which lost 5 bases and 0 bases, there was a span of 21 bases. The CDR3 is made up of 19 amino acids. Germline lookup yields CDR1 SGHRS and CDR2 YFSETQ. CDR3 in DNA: TGCGCCAGCAGTTCGGGGTATTGGGACACCAGCTCTGGGGCCAACGTCCTGACTTTC. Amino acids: CASSSGYWDTSSGANVLTF.

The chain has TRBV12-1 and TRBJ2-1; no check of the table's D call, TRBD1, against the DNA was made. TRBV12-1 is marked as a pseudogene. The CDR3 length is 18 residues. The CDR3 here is CASSFGWGEGDRRNEQFF. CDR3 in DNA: TGTGCCAGCAGCTTTGGGTGGGGAGAAGGTGACAGGCGGAATGAGCAGTTCTTC.

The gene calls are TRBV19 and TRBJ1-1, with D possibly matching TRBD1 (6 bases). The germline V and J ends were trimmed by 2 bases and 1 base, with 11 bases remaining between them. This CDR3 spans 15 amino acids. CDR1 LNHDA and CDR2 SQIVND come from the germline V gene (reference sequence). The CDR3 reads CASSIMDSSNTEAFF. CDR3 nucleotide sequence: TGTGCCAGTAGTATAATGGACAGCTCGAACACTGAAGCTTTCTTT.

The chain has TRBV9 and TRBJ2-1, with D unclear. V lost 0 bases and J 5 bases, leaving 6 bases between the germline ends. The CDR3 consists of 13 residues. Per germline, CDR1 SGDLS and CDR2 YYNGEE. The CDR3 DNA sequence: TGTGCCAGCAGCGTAGGGCTAGACAATGAGCAGTTCTTC. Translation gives CASSVGLDNEQFF.

CDR3 DNA: TGCGCCAGCAGCTTGGGGCAGGGAACGGGTGAAAAACTGTTTTTT. Its translation: CASSLGQGTGEKLFF. The J gene is TRBJ1-4, the V gene TRBV5-1, with D possibly being TRBD1 (5 bases). The CDR3 is made up of 15 amino acids. V gave up 0 bases and J gave up 7 bases, with 13 bases separating them. CDR1 is SGHRS and CDR2 is YFSETQ in the germline V gene.